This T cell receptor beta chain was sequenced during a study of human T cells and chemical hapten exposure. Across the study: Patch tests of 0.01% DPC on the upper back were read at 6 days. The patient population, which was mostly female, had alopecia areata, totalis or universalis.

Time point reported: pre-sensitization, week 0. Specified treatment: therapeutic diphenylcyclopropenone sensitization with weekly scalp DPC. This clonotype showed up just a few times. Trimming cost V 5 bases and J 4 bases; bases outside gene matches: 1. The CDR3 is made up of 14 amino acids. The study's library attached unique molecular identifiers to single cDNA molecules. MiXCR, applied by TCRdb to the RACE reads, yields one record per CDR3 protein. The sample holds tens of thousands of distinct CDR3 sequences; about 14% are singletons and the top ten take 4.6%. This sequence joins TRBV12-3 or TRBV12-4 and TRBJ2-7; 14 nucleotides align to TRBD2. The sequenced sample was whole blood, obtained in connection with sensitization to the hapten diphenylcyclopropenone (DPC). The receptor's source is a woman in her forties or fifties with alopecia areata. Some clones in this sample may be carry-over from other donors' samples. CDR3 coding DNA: TGTGCCAGCAGTCGACTAGCGGGAGGGTACGAGCAGTACTTC. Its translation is CASSRLAGGYEQYF.